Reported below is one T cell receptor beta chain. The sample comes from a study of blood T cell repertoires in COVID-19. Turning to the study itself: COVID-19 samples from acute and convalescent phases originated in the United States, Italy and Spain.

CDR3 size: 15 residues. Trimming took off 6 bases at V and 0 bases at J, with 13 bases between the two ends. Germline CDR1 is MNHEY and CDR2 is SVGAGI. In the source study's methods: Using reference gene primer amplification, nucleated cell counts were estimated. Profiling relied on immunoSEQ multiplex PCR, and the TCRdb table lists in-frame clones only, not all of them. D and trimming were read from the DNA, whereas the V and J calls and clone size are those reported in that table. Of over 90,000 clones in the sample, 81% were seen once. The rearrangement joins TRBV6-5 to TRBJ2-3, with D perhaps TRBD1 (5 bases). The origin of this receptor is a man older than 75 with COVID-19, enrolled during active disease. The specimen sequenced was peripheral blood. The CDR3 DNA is TGTGCCAGCAGGGCCCTAGGGGCTAGCACAGATACGCAGTATTTT. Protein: CASRALGASTDTQYF.